This TCR beta chain derives from a study of a mutant IDH1 vaccine in newly diagnosed glioma. As for the study in general: There were roughly 62% males and roughly 38% females among treated patients, whose mean age was about 41 years. It was radiotherapy, temozolomide, or both that patients received previously, with most receiving both. The study's findings and limits: Pseudoprogression seemingly bore no relation to changes in top peripheral T cell clonotypes.

The time point here: baseline, week 1 (first vaccination visit). Treatment specified: pre-vaccination baseline after standard-of-care therapy. Donors harbored newly found WHO grade 3 or 4 IDH1-mutant, ATRX-lost astrocytomas. To note about this clone: Its antigen is not identified.

The protocol was immunoSEQ multiplex PCR, while the TCRdb copy is restricted to in-frame clones and leaves out a portion. The sample carries tens of thousands of clones, about 83% recorded once. Trimming left V 7 bases short and J 4 bases short, with 19 bases between. The CDR3 spans 15 residues. CDR1 is LNHDA and CDR2 is SQIVND in the germline V gene (reference sequence). Source: peripheral blood mononuclear cells (PBMCs), taken from a glioma patient treated with radiotherapy, temozolomide or both. The rearrangement uses TRBV19 and TRBJ1-2, with D hard to call. The sequence was collected from a woman aged 18-29 years with glioma. Some clones in this sample may be carry-over from other donors' samples. The CDR3 spells CASTAARLRPYGYTF. The CDR3 DNA reads as TGTGCCAGTACTGCGGCACGCCTGCGCCCCTATGGCTACACCTTC.